This T cell receptor (beta chain) was profiled in a study of cytomegalovirus exposure and HLA in healthy donors. In the case of this clone: The antigen is not known.

Study conclusions and caveats: The study carried out a later analysis of TCR beta sequences. It associated some 18,000 of them with specific HLA alleles at a false discovery rate of 0.05. For most TCR beta V segments, an earlier analysis put the productive rate at about 87% or about 30% of the time.

PCR involved 60 Vbeta and 13 Jbeta primers. The table came from immunoSEQ multiplex PCR; TCRdb's copy has only in-frame clones and leaves some out. The sample contains under 150,000 clones, 78% of which appear only once. The CDR3 has 14 residues. With 5 bases removed from V and 2 bases from J, the gap between germline ends came to 9 bases. CDR1 is SGHTA, CDR2 FQGTGA, per germline. Sequences were obtained from PBMCs. The receptor's source is a male donor in good health and CMV-seronegative. The genes are TRBV7-3 and TRBJ2-2; possible D gene TRBD1, 5 bases. CDR3 sequence (DNA): TGTGCCAGCAGCCCCAGGACAAACACCGGGGAGCTGTTTTTT. Translation: CASSPRTNTGELFF.